The 17 T cell receptor beta chains below were found in one sample sequenced in a study of cytomegalovirus exposure and HLA in healthy donors. Clones were read by immunoSEQ multiplex PCR, and TCRdb kept only the in-frame ones, dropping some. The sample lists over 250,000 clones; 80% to 90% were seen once. Sequenced material: PBMCs. The receptors derive from a young woman in good health and CMV-seronegative.

The rearrangement links TRBV2 to TRBJ1-2; 10 nucleotides align to TRBD1. The CDR3 has 14 amino acids. J lost 8 bases, V lost 4 bases, and 7 bases had no gene match. Germline CDR1 is SNHLY and CDR2 is FYNNEI. CDR3 in amino acids: CASSVDRTGGGYTF. CDR3 bases: TGTGCCAGCAGTGTCGATCGGACAGGGGGGGGCTACACCTTC. Full variable domain (remainder filled in from reference TRBV2 and TRBJ1-2): EPEVTQTPSHQVTQMGQEVILRCVPISNHLYFYWYRQILGQKVEFLVSFYNNEISEKSEIFDDQFSVERPDGSNFTLKIRSTKLEDSAMYFCASSVDRTGGGYTFGSGTRLTVV.

The chain is built from TRBV5-6 and TRBJ2-2; 7 bases map to TRBD1. The CDR3 loop spans 16 amino acids. With 4 bases clipped from V and 4 bases from J, the junction kept 10 bases outside the gene matches. Per the germline V gene, CDR1 is SGHDT and CDR2 is YYEEEE. The CDR3 bases are TGTGCCAGCAGCGCCTTACAGGGGTCGAGCACCGGGGAGCTGTTTTTT. The encoded protein is CASSALQGSSTGELFF.

This chain joins TRBV7-8 and TRBJ1-2; maybe TRBD1 (5 bases). V was pared by 4 bases and J by 4 bases, with 19 bases between. The CDR3 contains 16 residues. The V gene's germline CDR1 is SGHVS and CDR2 FQNEAQ. The CDR3 nucleotides read TGTGCCAGCAGCTCCCAATGGGGGGGATCGGGCTATGGCTACACCTTC. This translates into CASSSQWGGSGYGYTF.

The genes are TRBV6-5 and TRBJ1-2, with D uncertain. The germline gives CDR1 MNHEY, CDR2 SVGAGI. Trimming pared 5 bases from V and 4 bases from J, leaving 8 bases between. The CDR3 is 12 residues long. The CDR3 sequence: CASSTGTYGYTF. CDR3 in DNA: TGTGCCAGCAGTACGGGAACCTATGGCTACACCTTC.

V and J are TRBV5-1 and TRBJ2-1; 12 nucleotides line up with TRBD2. This CDR3 has 14 amino acids. Unmatched junction bases numbered 2, after V lost 3 bases and J lost 7 bases. Germline V lookup: CDR1 SGHRS, CDR2 YFSETQ. CDR3 sequence reads: CASSSGTSGNEQFF. For the CDR3, the DNA is TGCGCCAGCAGCTCTGGGACTAGCGGGAATGAGCAGTTCTTC.

The chain has TRBV5-1 and TRBJ1-2; no reliable D call. The CDR3 covers 13 residues. Trimming stripped 3 bases from V and 5 bases from J, with 11 bases between. Germline loops: CDR1 SGHRS, CDR2 YFSETQ. CDR3 coding DNA: TGCGCCAGCAGCTCCGGAGGAGGATATGGCTACACCTTC. It translates to CASSSGGGYGYTF.

The chain couples TRBV6-6 to TRBJ1-1; D is unresolved. The CDR3 extends over 12 amino acids. V lost 7 bases, J lost 8 bases, and 14 bases lay in between. Germline lookup yields CDR1 MNHNY and CDR2 SVGAGI (reference sequence). CDR3 region: CASTLPGLEAFF. The DNA for the CDR3 is TGTGCCAGCACCCTGCCGGGGTTAGAAGCTTTCTTT.

This clone came up a few times. The chain recombines TRBV4-1 with TRBJ1-2, with 10 bases fitting TRBD1. J gave up 3 bases and V 3 bases, and 4 bases lay outside the gene matches. Germline V gene sequence: CDR1 MGHRA, CDR2 YSYEKL. The CDR3 length is 15 residues. CDR3 in DNA: TGCGCCAGCAGCCAGGGGACAGGGGAGTACTATGGCTACACCTTC. Translation gives CASSQGTGEYYGYTF.

In regard to this clone: Other DNA sequences from this sample encode an identical CDR3 as well. This chain uses TRBV27 with TRBJ2-1, with no clear D. The CDR3 consists of 11 residues. CDR1 and CDR2 (germline): MNHEY, SMNVEV (reference sequence). V shed 5 bases and J shed 4 bases, with 3 bases lying between them. Here the CDR3 reads CASSLYNEQFF. As DNA, the CDR3 is TGTGCCAGCAGTCTGTACAATGAGCAGTTCTTC.

The sample holds a few counts of this clone. This chain uses TRBV6-1 with TRBJ1-2, with D maybe TRBD1 (5 bases). The germline V gene encodes CDR1 MNHNS and CDR2 SASEGT. The CDR3 runs to 13 residues. Trimming removed 2 bases from V and 4 bases from J, with 8 bases in between. In DNA form, the CDR3 reads TGTGCCAGCAGTGAAATTGGGGCCTATGGCTACACCTTC. Translation: CASSEIGAYGYTF.

The chain is built from TRBV4-3 and TRBJ2-7, with a tentative D call TRBD1 (6 bases). The CDR3 is 16 amino acids. Trimming removed 0 bases at V and 0 bases at J, with 12 bases between. CDR1 is LGHNA and CDR2 is YSLEER in the germline V gene. As DNA, the CDR3 is TGCGCCAGCAGCCAAGACCCCGACAGGAGCTCCTACGAGCAGTACTTC. Translating it yields CASSQDPDRSSYEQYF.

The CDR3 coding sequence is TGTGCCAGCTCACTCGAGGAAACAGGGGTTGGTGGCTACACCTTC. It encodes CASSLEETGVGGYTF. This chain connects TRBV18 to TRBJ1-2; TRBD1 agrees at 7 bases. CDR3 length equals 15 residues. V dropped 4 bases and J dropped 7; count of bases not matched to a gene: 12. Germline loops: CDR1 KGHSH, CDR2 LQKENI.

J is TRBJ2-2 and V is TRBV6-5; D possibly corresponds to TRBD1 (5 bases). Germline V gives CDR1 MNHEY, CDR2 SVGAGI. Trimming took 4 bases from V and 6 from J, leaving 12 bases between them. This CDR3 spans 14 amino acids. The CDR3 sequence: CASSWQGLAGELFF. The CDR3 DNA is TGTGCCAGCAGTTGGCAGGGTTTAGCCGGGGAGCTGTTTTTT.

The J gene is TRBJ1-1, the V gene TRBV5-1; 7 bases fit TRBD1. The CDR3 runs 15 residues. Germline V gene lookup returns CDR1 SGHRS and CDR2 YFSETQ. The trim removed 4 bases at V and 8 bases at J, leaving 14 bases unmatched. The CDR3 bases are TGCGCCAGCAGCATACAACCATTGACAGGGACCGAAGCTTTCTTT. Translated, it gives CASSIQPLTGTEAFF.

This chain joins TRBV29-1 and TRBJ1-1, with D possibly matching TRBD1 (5 bases). The CDR3 spans 15 residues. Germline V lookup: CDR1 SQVTM, CDR2 ANQGSEA. Trimming took 4 bases from V and 1 from J, leaving 16 bases between them. CDR3 amino acids: CSVGRWGVKNTEAFF. In DNA form, the CDR3 reads TGCAGCGTTGGGCGTTGGGGGGTCAAGAACACTGAAGCTTTCTTT.

The chain couples TRBV6-1 to TRBJ1-3, with unresolved D. V gave up 6 bases and J gave up 0 bases, with 9 bases separating them. Germline V gene data show CDR1 as MNHNS and CDR2 as SASEGT. The CDR3 sequence is 14 residues long. CDR3 nucleotides: TGTGCCAGCAGCCCACTTTACTCTGGAAACACCATATATTTT. Its translation: CASSPLYSGNTIYF.

The rearrangement links TRBV15 to TRBJ1-5, with no clear D. The V end lost 3 bases, the J end lost 2 bases, and 20 bases lay between the germline ends. The CDR3 totals 18 residues. Germline V gene sequence: CDR1 LNHNV, CDR2 YYDKDF (reference sequence). The CDR3 DNA sequence: TGTGCCACCAGCAGTCCCGGCGGGCCAGTATACGGCAATCAGCCCCAGCATTTT. Amino acid sequence: CATSSPGGPVYGNQPQHF.